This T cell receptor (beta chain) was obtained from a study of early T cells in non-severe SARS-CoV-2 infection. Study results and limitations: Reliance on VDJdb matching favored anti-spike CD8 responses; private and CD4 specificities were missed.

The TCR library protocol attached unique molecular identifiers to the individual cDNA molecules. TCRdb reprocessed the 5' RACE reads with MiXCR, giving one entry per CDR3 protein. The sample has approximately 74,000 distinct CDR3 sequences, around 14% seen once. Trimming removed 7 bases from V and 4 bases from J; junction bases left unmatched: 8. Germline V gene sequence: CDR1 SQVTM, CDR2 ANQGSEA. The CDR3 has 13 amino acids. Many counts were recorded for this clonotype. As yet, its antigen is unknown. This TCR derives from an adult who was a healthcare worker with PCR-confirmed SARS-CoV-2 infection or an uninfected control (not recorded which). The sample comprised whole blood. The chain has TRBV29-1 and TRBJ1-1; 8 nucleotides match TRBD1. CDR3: CSESQGAGTEAFF. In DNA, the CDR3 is TGCAGCGAATCCCAGGGGGCTGGCACTGAAGCTTTCTTT.